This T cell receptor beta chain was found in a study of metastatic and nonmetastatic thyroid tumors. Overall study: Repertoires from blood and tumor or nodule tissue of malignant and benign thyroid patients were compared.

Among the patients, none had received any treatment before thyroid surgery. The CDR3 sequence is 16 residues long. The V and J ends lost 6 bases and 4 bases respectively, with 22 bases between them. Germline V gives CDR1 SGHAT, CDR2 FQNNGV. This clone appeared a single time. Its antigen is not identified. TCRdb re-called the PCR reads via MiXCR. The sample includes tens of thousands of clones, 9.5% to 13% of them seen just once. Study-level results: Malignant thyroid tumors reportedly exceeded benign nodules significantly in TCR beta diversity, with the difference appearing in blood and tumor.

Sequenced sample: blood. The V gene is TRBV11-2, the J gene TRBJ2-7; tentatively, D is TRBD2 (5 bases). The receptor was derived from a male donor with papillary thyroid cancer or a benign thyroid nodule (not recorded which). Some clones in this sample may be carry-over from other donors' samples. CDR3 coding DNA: TGTGCCAGCAGACATAATCCCCAGGACTGGTCATACGAGCAGTACTTC. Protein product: CASRHNPQDWSYEQYF.